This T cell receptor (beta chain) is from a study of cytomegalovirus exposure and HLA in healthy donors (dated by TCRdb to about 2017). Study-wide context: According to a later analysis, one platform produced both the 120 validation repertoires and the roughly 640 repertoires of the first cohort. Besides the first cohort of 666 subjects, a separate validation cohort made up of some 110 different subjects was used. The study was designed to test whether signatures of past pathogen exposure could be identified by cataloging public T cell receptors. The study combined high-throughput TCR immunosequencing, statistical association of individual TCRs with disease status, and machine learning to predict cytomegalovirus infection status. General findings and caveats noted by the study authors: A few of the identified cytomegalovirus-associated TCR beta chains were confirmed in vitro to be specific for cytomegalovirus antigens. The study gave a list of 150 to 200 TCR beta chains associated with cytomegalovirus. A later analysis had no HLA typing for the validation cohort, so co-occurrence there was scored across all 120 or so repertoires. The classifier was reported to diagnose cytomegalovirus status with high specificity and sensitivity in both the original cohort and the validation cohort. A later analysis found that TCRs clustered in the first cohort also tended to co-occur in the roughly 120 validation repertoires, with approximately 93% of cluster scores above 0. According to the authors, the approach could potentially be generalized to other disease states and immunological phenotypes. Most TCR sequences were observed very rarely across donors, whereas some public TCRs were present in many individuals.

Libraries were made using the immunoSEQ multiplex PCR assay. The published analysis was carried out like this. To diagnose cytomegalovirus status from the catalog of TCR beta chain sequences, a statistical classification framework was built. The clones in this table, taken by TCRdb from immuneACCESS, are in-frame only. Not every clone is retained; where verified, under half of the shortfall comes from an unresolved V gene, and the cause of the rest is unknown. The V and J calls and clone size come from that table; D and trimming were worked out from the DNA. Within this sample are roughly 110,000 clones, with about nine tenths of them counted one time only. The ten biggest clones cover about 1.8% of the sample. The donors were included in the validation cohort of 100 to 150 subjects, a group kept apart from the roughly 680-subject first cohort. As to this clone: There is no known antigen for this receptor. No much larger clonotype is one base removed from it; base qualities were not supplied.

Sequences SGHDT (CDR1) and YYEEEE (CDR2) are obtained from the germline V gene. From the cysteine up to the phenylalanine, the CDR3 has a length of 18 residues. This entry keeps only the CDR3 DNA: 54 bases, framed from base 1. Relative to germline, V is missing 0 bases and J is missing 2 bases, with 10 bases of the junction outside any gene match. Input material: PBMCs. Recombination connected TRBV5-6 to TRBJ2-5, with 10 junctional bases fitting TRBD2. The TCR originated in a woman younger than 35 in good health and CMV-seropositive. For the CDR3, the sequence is CASSLVRAGGLRQETQYF. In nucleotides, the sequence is TGTGCCAGCAGCTTGGTTCGAGCGGGGGGGCTGAGGCAAGAGACCCAGTACTTC.